This T cell receptor beta chain was profiled in a study of blood T cell repertoires in COVID-19. Overall study context: There were acute and convalescent COVID-19 samples, and they came from the United States, Italy and Spain. PBMCs, B-cell-depleted T cells, or T cells were the source of the cDNA or gDNA that made up the material.

The V end was cut by 5 bases, the J end by 8 bases, with 15 bases between. CDR1 and CDR2 from the germline V gene are MGHRA and YSYEKL. The CDR3 covers 14 residues. In the study's own analysis: The authors estimated nucleated cell counts from reference gene primer amplification. Libraries were prepared by immunoSEQ multiplex PCR; TCRdb keeps only in-frame clonotypes and omits some of them. That table is the source of V, J and clone size, and D and trimming were worked out from the DNA. Counted here are some 350,000 clones, over 70% occurring once; the ten biggest clones make up around 3%. This sequence joins TRBV4-1 and TRBJ1-4; D is undetermined. Sequencing was performed on peripheral blood. The origin of this receptor is a man younger than 40 with active or convalescent COVID-19. The CDR3 region is CASSVPGTKEKLFF. The CDR3 DNA sequence: TGCGCCAGCAGCGTACCAGGAACCAAGGAAAAACTGTTTTTT.